A selection of T cell receptor beta chains follows, all from one sample in a study of cytomegalovirus exposure and HLA in healthy donors. This table comes from immunoSEQ multiplex PCR, and its TCRdb copy is limited to in-frame clones, with some not included. The sample has roughly 260,000 clones, around nine tenths seen once. The material sequenced was PBMCs. These receptors all stem from a man younger than 35 in good health and CMV-seronegative. CDR3s include the opening cysteine and the closing phenylalanine or tryptophan. Fields, in order: D gene, J gene, V gene, clone size, CDR3 protein, CDR3 DNA. The D gene is left open where the match is weak. Clone size is shown for a subset of rows, as once, few, many or a class of expanded clone.

NA TRBJ2-1 TRBV19 NA CASSPGYYNEQFF TGTGCCAGTAGTCCGGGGTATTACAATGAGCAGTTCTTC
TRBD2 TRBJ2-7 TRBV5-4 NA CASSSNVLAGVYEQYF TGTGCCAGCAGCTCTAACGTCTTAGCGGGAGTATACGAGCAGTACTTC
NA TRBJ1-6 TRBV2 NA CASSSETYNSPLHF TGTGCCAGCTCGTCAGAAACCTATAATTCACCCCTCCACTTT
NA TRBJ1-4 TRBV5-6 NA CASSSNSPWEKLFF TGTGCCAGCAGCTCCAACTCCCCGTGGGAAAAACTGTTTTTT
TRBD1 TRBJ1-5 TRBV6-5 few CASSPRDRGVQPQHF TGTGCCAGCAGCCCCCGGGACAGGGGAGTTCAGCCCCAGCATTTT
NA TRBJ2-5 TRBV19 NA CASSIVAGLGRETQYF TGTGCCAGTAGTATAGTGGCAGGGCTGGGGAGGGAGACCCAGTACTTC
TRBD2 TRBJ2-7 TRBV28 once CASSVLAGVDYEQYF TGTGCCAGCAGTGTTCTAGCGGGAGTGGACTACGAGCAGTACTTC
NA TRBJ1-4 TRBV28 NA CASSFGQGIFF NA
NA TRBJ2-5 TRBV14 NA CASSGEETETQYF TGTGCCAGCAGCGGGGAGGAAACGGAGACCCAGTACTTC
TRBD1 TRBJ1-3 TRBV4-3 NA CASSQDTGVGNTIYF TGCGCCAGCAGCCAAGACACAGGGGTCGGAAACACCATATATTTT
TRBD1 TRBJ1-2 TRBV30 NA CAWSTGGKYGYTF TGTGCCTGGAGTACAGGGGGGAAGTATGGCTACACCTTC
TRBD2 TRBJ2-7 TRBV2 NA CASRAGLAEAYEQYF TGTGCCAGCAGGGCGGGACTAGCGGAAGCCTACGAGCAGTACTTC
TRBD2 TRBJ2-1 TRBV27 NA CASSLMAGGLPYNEQFF TGTGCCAGCAGTTTGATGGCGGGGGGGCTCCCCTACAATGAGCAGTTCTTC
NA TRBJ1-1 TRBV9 NA CASSRYQGEAFF TGTGCCAGCAGCCGATATCAGGGTGAAGCTTTCTTT
NA TRBJ2-3 TRBV5-1 NA CASSYGLLTDTQYF TGCGCCAGCAGCTACGGACTACTCACAGATACGCAGTATTTT
TRBD2 TRBJ2-3 TRBV27 NA CASSSIPGLAADTQYF TGTGCCAGCAGTTCAATACCGGGACTAGCTGCAGATACGCAGTATTTT
NA TRBJ1-3 TRBV30 NA CAWSVSGNTIYF TGTGCCTGGAGTGTTTCGGGAAACACCATATATTTT
TRBD1 TRBJ2-1 TRBV5-4 few CASSSSDRDNEQFF TGTGCCAGCAGCTCCTCCGACAGGGACAATGAGCAGTTCTTC
NA TRBJ2-5 TRBV6-6 NA CASPSFMETQYF TGTGCCAGCCCTTCCTTTATGGAGACCCAGTACTTC
NA TRBJ2-3 TRBV5-4 NA CASRLLVADTQYF TGTGCCAGTCGATTACTGGTTGCAGATACGCAGTATTTT
NA TRBJ1-2 TRBV6-5 NA CASSYAGRGGNGYTF TGTGCCAGCAGTTACGCAGGGAGGGGGGGGAATGGCTACACCTTC
NA TRBJ2-1 TRBV6-1 NA CAGPGVKTYNEQFF TGTGCCGGCCCGGGGGTAAAGACTTACAATGAGCAGTTCTTC
TRBD1 TRBJ2-1 TRBV29-1 NA CSVVTDRSYNEQFF TGCAGCGTTGTGACGGACAGGTCCTACAATGAGCAGTTCTTC
TRBD1 TRBJ2-7 TRBV27 NA CASSLSAYPGQGIGRGLYEQYF TGTGCCAGCAGTTTATCTGCTTACCCGGGACAGGGAATCGGTCGGGGTCTTTACGAGCAGTACTTC
NA TRBJ1-2 TRBV7-9 few CASSFTSAGYYGYTF TGTGCCAGCAGCTTTACGAGTGCGGGGTACTATGGCTACACCTTC
NA TRBJ1-5 TRBV25-1 NA CASRETGINQPQHF TGTGCCAGCAGAGAAACAGGAATTAATCAGCCCCAGCATTTT
TRBD2 TRBJ2-5 TRBV7-9 NA CASSPPSGSLQETQYF TGTGCCAGCAGCCCCCCTAGCGGGAGCCTCCAAGAGACCCAGTACTTC
TRBD2 TRBJ2-1 TRBV13 NA CASSPVGGTNVFEQFF TGTGCCAGCAGCCCAGTGGGCGGGACTAATGTGTTTGAGCAGTTCTTC
TRBD2 TRBJ2-3 TRBV5-4 NA CASSLRGTSGPDTQYF TGTGCCAGCAGCTTGCGGGGGACTAGCGGGCCAGATACGCAGTATTTT
NA TRBJ2-5 TRBV5-1 NA CASSPTTVQETQYF TGCGCCAGCAGCCCTACGACAGTCCAAGAGACCCAGTACTTC
NA TRBJ2-2 TRBV7-2 NA CASSFYEVGELFF TGTGCCAGCAGCTTTTATGAGGTCGGGGAGCTGTTTTTT
TRBD1 TRBJ1-2 TRBV29-1 once CSVEGTGGGGYTF TGCAGCGTTGAGGGGACAGGGGGCGGCGGCTACACCTTC
TRBD2 TRBJ2-1 TRBV28 NA CASSRTGLAGSQQFF TGTGCCAGCAGCCGTACGGGACTAGCGGGAAGCCAGCAGTTCTTC